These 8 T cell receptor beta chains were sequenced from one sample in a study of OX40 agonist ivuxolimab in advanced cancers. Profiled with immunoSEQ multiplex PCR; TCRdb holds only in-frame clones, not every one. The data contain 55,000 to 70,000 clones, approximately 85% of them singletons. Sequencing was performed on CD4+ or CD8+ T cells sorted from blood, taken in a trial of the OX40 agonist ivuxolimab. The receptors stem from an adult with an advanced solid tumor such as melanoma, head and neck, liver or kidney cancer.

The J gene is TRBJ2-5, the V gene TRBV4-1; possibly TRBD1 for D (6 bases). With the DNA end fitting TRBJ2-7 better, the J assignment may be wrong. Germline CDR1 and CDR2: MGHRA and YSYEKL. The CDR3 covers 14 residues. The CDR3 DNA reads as TGCGCCAGCAGCCAAAAGGCAGGGGACCACGAGCAGTACTTC. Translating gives CASSQKAGDHEQYF.

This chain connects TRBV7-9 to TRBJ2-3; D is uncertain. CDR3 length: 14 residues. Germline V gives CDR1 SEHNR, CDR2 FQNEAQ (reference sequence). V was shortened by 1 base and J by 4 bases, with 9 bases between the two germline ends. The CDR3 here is CASSLVLVADTQYF. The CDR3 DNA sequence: TGTGCCAGCAGCTTAGTGCTCGTCGCAGATACGCAGTATTTT.

CDR3 in DNA: TGTGCCAGCAGCTTGGACGGGTTCGGGGAGCTGTTTTTT. This gives the protein CASSLDGFGELFF. The chain recombines TRBV5-4 with TRBJ2-2; the D is unclear. CDR1 is SGHNT and CDR2 is YYREEE in the germline V gene (reference sequence). V was clipped by 0 bases and J by 7 bases, with 7 bases between them. This CDR3 contains 13 residues.

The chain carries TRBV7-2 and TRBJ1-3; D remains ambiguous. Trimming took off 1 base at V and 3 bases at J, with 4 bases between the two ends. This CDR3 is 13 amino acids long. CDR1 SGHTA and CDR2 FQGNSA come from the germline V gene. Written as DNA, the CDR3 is TGTGCCAGCAGCTTAGGCCTTGGAAACACCATATATTTT. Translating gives CASSLGLGNTIYF.

The CDR3 is CASSPLATSTDTQYF. The DNA of the CDR3 is TGTGCCAGCAGCCCCCTAGCGACTAGCACAGATACGCAGTATTTT. This chain joins TRBV4-2 and TRBJ2-3; D might be TRBD2 (6 bases). The CDR3 loop spans 15 amino acids. The germline V and J ends were trimmed by 4 bases and 0 bases, with 11 bases remaining between them. Per the germline V gene, CDR1 is LGHNA and CDR2 is YNFKEQ.

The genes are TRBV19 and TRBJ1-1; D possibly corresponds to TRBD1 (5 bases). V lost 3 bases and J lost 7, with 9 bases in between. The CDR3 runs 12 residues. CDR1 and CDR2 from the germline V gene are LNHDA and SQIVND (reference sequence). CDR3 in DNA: TGTGCCAGTAGTATTTGGCAGGGTGAAGCTTTCTTT. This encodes CASSIWQGEAFF.

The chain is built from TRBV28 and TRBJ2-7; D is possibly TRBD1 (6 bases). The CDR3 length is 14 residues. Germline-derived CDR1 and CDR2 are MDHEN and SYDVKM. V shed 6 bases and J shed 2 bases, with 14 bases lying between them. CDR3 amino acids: CASRNPDSPYEQYF. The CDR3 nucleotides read TGTGCCAGCAGAAACCCGGACAGTCCCTACGAGCAGTACTTC.

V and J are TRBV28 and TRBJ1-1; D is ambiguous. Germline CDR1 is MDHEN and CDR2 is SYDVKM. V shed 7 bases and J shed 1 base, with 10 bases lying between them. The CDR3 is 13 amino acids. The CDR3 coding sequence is TGTGCCAGCATATCATGGGAGAACACTGAAGCTTTCTTT. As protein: CASISWENTEAFF.